Many counts were recorded for the clone carrying this TCR beta chain. Antigen specificity is unknown. Making use of molecular barcodes, quantitative 5'-RACE generated TCR beta libraries. TCRdb redid the calling of the 5' RACE reads with MiXCR, one entry per CDR3 protein. The top ten hold 6.8% of the sample, which has 200,000 to 300,000 distinct CDR3 sequences, 8% to 9.5% seen once. Germline-derived CDR1 and CDR2 are DFQATT and SNEGSKA (reference sequence). This CDR3 spans 13 amino acids. The sample originates from a study of CD8 T cells in ankylosing spondylitis. General study results and limits: As reported, disease-linked clones showed significant enrichment in matched ankylosing spondylitis synovial fluid.

J is TRBJ1-1 and V is TRBV20-1; D ambiguous. Sample: blood, either unsorted or a sorted T cell fraction (not recorded which). This clonotype was sampled from a male donor with ankylosing spondylitis or in good health (not recorded which). In DNA form, the CDR3 reads TGCAGGGCTCTGGGCAGCCTGAACACTGAAGCTTTCTTT. Translated: CRALGSLNTEAFF.